Listed here are 16 T cell receptor beta chains from one sample, sequenced in a study of blood T cell repertoires in COVID-19. The protocol was immunoSEQ multiplex PCR, while the TCRdb copy is restricted to in-frame clones and leaves out a portion. The profile covers approximately 75,000 clones, with 70% to 85% appearing a single time and 20% to 25% taken by the ten largest. The specimen was peripheral blood. All receptors come from a woman between 50 and 59 years old with acute or convalescent COVID-19.

The gene calls are TRBV7-6 and TRBJ2-2; no clear D gene. CDR1 is SGHVS and CDR2 is FNYEAQ in the germline V gene. This CDR3 contains 16 residues. V was clipped by 2 bases and J by 0 bases, with 10 bases between them. CDR3 DNA sequence: TGTGCCAGCAGCTTACTTCGACTTGCGAACACCGGGGAGCTGTTTTTT. As protein: CASSLLRLANTGELFF.

The CDR3 sequence: CASSRLGETQYF. The CDR3 nucleotides read TGTGCCAGCAGCCGACTAGGGGAGACCCAGTACTTC. The V call is TRBV4-2, the J call TRBJ2-5; D is possibly TRBD2 (6 bases). V gave up 4 bases and J gave up 5 bases, with 8 bases separating them. In germline, CDR1 is LGHNA, CDR2 YNFKEQ. The CDR3 runs 12 residues.

The chain uses TRBV4-2 and TRBJ1-1; D might be TRBD1 (5 bases). V lost 4 bases and J 1 base, leaving 7 bases between the germline ends. Germline V CDR1 and CDR2: LGHNA, YNFKEQ. CDR3 length: 13 residues. In DNA, the CDR3 is TGTGCCAGCAGCCCTCAGGGGAACACTGAAGCTTTCTTT. This sequence encodes CASSPQGNTEAFF.

This clone showed up just once. The chain uses TRBV5-1 and TRBJ2-7; tentatively, D is TRBD1 (6 bases). From germline, CDR1 is SGHRS and CDR2 YFSETQ. The CDR3 totals 14 residues. V was trimmed by 4 bases and J by 4 bases, leaving 15 bases between them. The CDR3 protein is CASSVGGRIYEQYF. DNA for the CDR3: TGCGCCAGCAGCGTTGGGGGCCGCATTTACGAGCAGTACTTC. The full variable domain, completed using reference TRBV5-1 and TRBJ2-7, is KAGVTQTPRYLIKTRGQQVTLSCSPISGHRSVSWYQQTPGQGLQFLFEYFSETQRNKGNFPGRFSGRQFSNSRSEMNVSTLELGDSALYLCASSVGGRIYEQYFGPGTRLTVT.

As to this clone: A read error may account for a junction end that differs from germline. This chain uses TRBV7-8 with TRBJ2-7, with TRBD1 matching over 7 bases. Germline V gene data show CDR1 as SGHVS and CDR2 as FQNEAQ. The CDR3 consists of 12 residues. The CDR3 nucleotides read TGTGCCAGCAGCTCTCTTCAGGGACAGAGGAACTTC. Residues: CASSSLQGQRNF.

This chain joins TRBV7-9 and TRBJ1-2; D not resolved. The CDR3 is 14 residues long. The V gene's germline CDR1 is SEHNR and CDR2 FQNEAQ (reference sequence). V lost 1 base to trimming and J lost 2 bases, with 8 bases between them. Written as DNA, the CDR3 is TGTGCCAGCAGCTTAGAGAGTTCAAACTATGGCTACACCTTC. Protein sequence: CASSLESSNYGYTF.

The chain links TRBV2 to TRBJ2-7; tentative D call: TRBD2 (5 bases). The CDR3 is 15 amino acids. Germline values: CDR1 SNHLY, CDR2 FYNNEI. V gave up 0 bases and J gave up 2 bases, with 11 bases separating them. The CDR3 sequence is CASSEAAGLPYEQYF. CDR3 bases: TGTGCCAGCAGTGAAGCTGCAGGACTTCCCTACGAGCAGTACTTC.

This clone came up a few times. The chain has TRBV5-1 and TRBJ2-1; 11 bases map to TRBD2. CDR1 SGHRS and CDR2 YFSETQ come from the germline V gene. There are 16 residues in the CDR3. V lost 4 bases, J lost 2 bases, and 5 bases stayed unmatched. For the CDR3, the DNA is TGCGCCAGCAGCACGTCGACTAGCGGGACCTACAATGAGCAGTTCTTC. It translates to CASSTSTSGTYNEQFF.

The chain combines TRBV19 with TRBJ1-1; 7 bases align to TRBD1. V shed 4 bases, J shed 0 bases, and the junction held 5 bases outside the gene matches. The germline CDR1 and CDR2 sequences are LNHDA and SQIVND (reference sequence). This CDR3 spans 15 amino acids. The CDR3 here is CASSKEGAMNTEAFF. The CDR3 DNA reads TGTGCCAGTAGTAAAGAGGGGGCTATGAACACTGAAGCTTTCTTT.

The rearrangement uses TRBV19 and TRBJ2-7, with 10 bases identical to TRBD2. Trimming at V came to 4 bases and at J to 4 bases, leaving 16 bases not matched to a gene. The CDR3 is 18 amino acids. Germline assignment: CDR1 LNHDA and CDR2 SQIVND (reference sequence). The CDR3 sequence is CASSRDIGGSGRMYEQYF. CDR3 DNA: TGTGCCAGTAGTAGAGACATCGGTGGTAGCGGGAGGATGTACGAGCAGTACTTC.

This chain links TRBV24-1 with TRBJ2-1; 8 bases agree with TRBD2. Germline values: CDR1 KGHDR, CDR2 SFDVKD. After removal of 6 bases from V and 4 bases from J, the junction contained 4 bases not matched to a gene. The CDR3 consists of 14 residues. The CDR3 sequence is CATSLGGAYNEQFF. CDR3 in DNA: TGTGCCACCAGTCTCGGGGGGGCTTACAATGAGCAGTTCTTC.

This chain connects TRBV7-9 to TRBJ2-5, with D possibly TRBD1 on 5 matching bases. Germline V gives CDR1 SEHNR, CDR2 FQNEAQ (reference sequence). This CDR3 is built from 14 residues. Trimming took off 1 base at V and 9 bases at J, with 15 bases between the two ends. The CDR3 DNA reads TGTGCCAGCAGCTTAGAGGCGGACACTCGCCCCCAGTACTTC. It yields the protein CASSLEADTRPQYF.

This CDR3 reads CASSRLALYNEQFF. CDR3 in DNA: TGTGCCAGCAGCCGACTAGCGCTCTACAATGAGCAGTTCTTC. The chain recombines TRBV7-3 with TRBJ2-1, with TRBD2 matching 8 bases. The germline V gene has CDR1 SGHTA and CDR2 FQGTGA. V shed 5 bases and J 3 bases; nucleotides not matched to a gene: 3. The CDR3 covers 14 residues. The full variable domain, with the rest looked up from reference TRBV7-3 and TRBJ2-1, is GAGVSQTPSNKVTEKGKYVELRCDPISGHTALYWYRQSLGQGPEFLIYFQGTGAADDSGLPNDRFFAVRPEGSVSTLKIQRTERGDSAVYLCASSRLALYNEQFFGPGTRLTVL.

V is TRBV11-2 and J is TRBJ2-3, with TRBD2 identical over 9 bases. This CDR3 region has 16 residues. V shed 4 bases, J shed 2 bases, and the junction held 7 bases outside the gene matches. Germline assignment: CDR1 SGHAT and CDR2 FQNNGV. The CDR3 DNA follows: TGTGCCAGCAGCTCGGGACTAGCTCCCCACACAGATACGCAGTATTTT. Its protein product is CASSSGLAPHTDTQYF.

The CDR3 DNA is TGTGCCAGCAGCCTTGACAGGCGGCCCGGGGAGCTGTTTTTT. Its translation is CASSLDRRPGELFF. The rearrangement uses TRBV7-9 and TRBJ2-2; D might be TRBD1 (6 bases). CDR3 length equals 14 residues. Germline CDR1 and CDR2: SEHNR and FQNEAQ (reference sequence). V was trimmed by 5 bases and J by 6 bases, leaving 13 bases between them.

The genes are TRBV5-4 and TRBJ2-1, with D maybe TRBD2 (6 bases). Germline-derived CDR1 and CDR2 are SGHNT and YYREEE (reference sequence). The CDR3 sequence is 13 residues long. V was trimmed by 2 bases and J by 9 bases, leaving 12 bases between them. For the CDR3, the DNA is TGTGCCAGCAGCTTCACGCGGGGTAGTGAGCAGTTCTTC. Encoded protein: CASSFTRGSEQFF.